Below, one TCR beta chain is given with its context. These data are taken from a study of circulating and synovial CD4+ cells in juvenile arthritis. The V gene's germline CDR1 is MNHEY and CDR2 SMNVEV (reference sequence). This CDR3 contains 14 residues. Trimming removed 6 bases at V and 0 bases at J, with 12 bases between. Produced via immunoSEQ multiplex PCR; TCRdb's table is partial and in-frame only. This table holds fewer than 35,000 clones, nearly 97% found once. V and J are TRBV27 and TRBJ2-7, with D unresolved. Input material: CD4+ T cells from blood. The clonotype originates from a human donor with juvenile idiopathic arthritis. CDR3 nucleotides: TGTGCCAGCAGGCGTGTTACGAGCTCCTACGAGCAGTACTTC. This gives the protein CASRRVTSSYEQYF.